This T cell receptor beta chain was sequenced in a study of tumor and adjacent non-tumor tissue in lung cancer. About the research overall: There were some 12 adenocarcinoma, a couple of squamous cell carcinoma and 1 small cell lung cancer cases.

Points from the study as a whole: Tumor TCR diversity, when higher, was linked to shorter survival. Normal lung showed higher cumulative top 100 clone frequency than tumor.

V shed 3 bases and J shed 6 bases, with 18 bases lying between them. CDR1 and CDR2 from the germline V gene are DFQATT and SNEGSKA (reference sequence). This CDR3 comprises 16 residues. This clonotype has a handful of counts. Its specificity is unknown. The template was RNA from unsorted bulk tissue. This non-tumor lung sample came from over 3 cm beyond the tumor edge. TCRbeta libraries were built with three rounds of nested PCR, modified from ARM-PCR. TCRdb analysed the multiplex PCR reads with MiXCR anew, one entry per CDR3 protein. The table lists roughly 48,000 distinct CDR3 sequences, roughly 67% of them singletons.

The sample taken for sequencing was distant non-tumor lung tissue. The TCR was taken from a woman in her sixties or seventies with non-small cell lung cancer. This chain uses TRBV20-1 with TRBJ1-6; no firm D call. CDR3 loop: CSARRGGSNGNSPLHF. CDR3 in DNA: TGCAGTGCTAGGCGGGGAGGGTCCAACGGTAATTCACCCCTCCACTTT.